Below are 21 T cell receptor beta chains sequenced from a single sample in a study of T cell responses to AZD1222 COVID-19 vaccine. TCRdb's table, derived via immunoSEQ multiplex PCR, lists solely in-frame clones and lacks some. The repertoire includes about 120,000 clones, 92% of them detected once, and more than 7% sits in the top ten. The specimen comprised peripheral blood, sampled 28 days after the second AZD1222 dose. Every receptor here comes from an adult who received the AZD1222 COVID-19 vaccine.

This chain connects TRBV28 to TRBJ2-7; TRBD1 might be the D (6 bases). This CDR3 is 14 amino acids long. V lost 1 base and J 2 bases, leaving 9 bases between the germline ends. Germline V lookup: CDR1 MDHEN, CDR2 SYDVKM. The CDR3 DNA reads TGTGCCAGCAGTTTATTGGACAGTACCTACGAGCAGTACTTC. Residues: CASSLLDSTYEQYF.

The chain uses TRBV25-1 and TRBJ2-7; possibly TRBD1 for D (5 bases). The germline gives CDR1 MGHDK, CDR2 SYGVNS. The CDR3 contains 14 residues. V was clipped by 2 bases and J by 6 bases, with 14 bases between them. CDR3 sequence (DNA): TGTGCCAGCAGTGAAGGGGCAGTTCCCCCCGAGCAGTACTTC. Protein sequence: CASSEGAVPPEQYF.

The gene calls are TRBV15 and TRBJ2-3; no clear D. Between the trimmed V and J ends, which lost 1 base and 2 bases, there was a span of 13 bases. CDR3 length equals 16 residues. Looked up from germline, CDR1 is LNHNV and CDR2 is YYDKDF (reference sequence). The CDR3 region is CATSRVDVFHTDTQYF. CDR3 DNA sequence: TGTGCCACCAGCAGAGTCGATGTTTTTCACACAGATACGCAGTATTTT.

The chain uses TRBV3-1 (or the pseudogene TRBV3-2) and TRBJ1-1, with a tentative D call TRBD1 (5 bases). Germline V gene lookup returns CDR1 LGHDT and CDR2 YNNKEL (reference sequence). V gave up 3 bases and J gave up 6 bases, with 8 bases separating them. This CDR3 comprises 12 residues. The chain's CDR3 is CASSQGGAEAFF. In DNA, the CDR3 is TGTGCCAGCAGCCAGGGAGGGGCTGAAGCTTTCTTT.

J is TRBJ2-2 and V is TRBV2; tentatively, D is TRBD1 (6 bases). Trimming shortened V by 2 bases and J by 4 bases, and 17 bases separated the two germline ends. CDR1 is SNHLY, CDR2 FYNNEI, per germline. The CDR3 runs 17 residues. CDR3 amino acids: CASSEQGMASFTGELFF. The CDR3 bases are TGTGCCAGCAGTGAACAGGGGATGGCTAGCTTCACCGGGGAGCTGTTTTTT.

For this clone: Other DNA sequences within the sample encode an identical CDR3. The chain links TRBV4-1 to TRBJ1-5; D perhaps matches TRBD1 (5 bases). This CDR3 spans 15 amino acids. V was pared by 0 bases and J by 1 base, with 7 bases between. In germline, CDR1 is MGHRA, CDR2 YSYEKL. The CDR3 sequence is CASSQDQGSNQPQHF. In DNA form, the CDR3 reads TGCGCCAGCAGCCAAGACCAGGGCAGCAATCAGCCCCAGCATTTT.

This chain joins TRBV11-3 and TRBJ1-1, with D uncertain. The germline V gene has CDR1 SGHNT and CDR2 YENEEA. The V end was cut by 1 base, the J end by 4 bases, with 7 bases between. This CDR3 is built from 13 residues. This chain's CDR3 is CASSLAVSTEAFF. Here the CDR3 DNA reads TGTGCCAGCAGCTTAGCAGTCAGCACTGAAGCTTTCTTT.

The chain combines TRBV7-6 with TRBJ2-7; D is ambiguous. The V and J ends lost 5 bases and 6 bases respectively, with 8 bases between them. CDR3 length: 11 amino acids. CDR1 SGHVS and CDR2 FNYEAQ come from the germline V gene. The CDR3 region is CASSVGLEQYF. The CDR3 region has the DNA TGTGCCAGCAGCGTAGGGCTCGAGCAGTACTTC. Using reference TRBV7-6 and TRBJ2-7 for the parts outside the CDR3, the full variable domain is GAGVSQSPRYKVTKRGQDVALRCDPISGHVSLYWYRQALGQGPEFLTYFNYEAQQDKSGLPNDRFSAERPEGSISTLTIQRTEQRDSAMYRCASSVGLEQYFGPGTRLTVT.

This chain connects TRBV28 to TRBJ1-3; D call uncertain. The CDR3 contains 15 residues. Trimming removed 4 bases at V and 0 bases at J, with 10 bases between. Germline V gene sequence: CDR1 MDHEN, CDR2 SYDVKM. The CDR3 sequence: CASSWATTSGNTIYF. The CDR3, as DNA: TGTGCCAGCAGTTGGGCAACCACCTCTGGAAACACCATATATTTT.

In nucleotides, the CDR3 is TGTGCCAGCAGTTTGACCCCCGAGAGATCCTACGAGCAGTACTTC. Protein sequence: CASSLTPERSYEQYF. The V and J genes are TRBV28 and TRBJ2-7; D unresolved. In germline, CDR1 is MDHEN, CDR2 SYDVKM. V was trimmed by 3 bases and J by 1 base, leaving 13 bases between them. The CDR3 spans 15 residues.

This chain connects TRBV28 to TRBJ1-4; 7 bases fit TRBD1. The germline V gene has CDR1 MDHEN and CDR2 SYDVKM. The trim removed 6 bases at V and 7 bases at J, leaving 2 bases unmatched. This CDR3 contains 12 residues. CDR3 sequence (DNA): TGTGCCAGCAGCCAGGGGGGTGAAAAACTGTTTTTT. Protein sequence: CASSQGGEKLFF. Combining the CDR3 with reference TRBV28 and TRBJ1-4 gives the whole variable domain DVKVTQSSRYLVKRTGEKVFLECVQDMDHENMFWYRQDPGLGLRLIYFSYDVKMKEKGDIPEGYSVSREKKERFSLILESASTNQTSMYLCASSQGGEKLFFGSGTQLSVL.

The chain uses TRBV12-3 or TRBV12-4 and TRBJ2-3; tentatively, D is TRBD1 (5 bases). The CDR3 loop spans 13 amino acids. V gave up 5 bases and J gave up 1 base, with 7 bases separating them. This CDR3 reads CASSRTRTDTQYF. The DNA of the CDR3 is TGTGCCAGCAGTCGGACACGCACAGATACGCAGTATTTT.

The J gene is TRBJ2-1, the V gene TRBV20-1; D remains unclear. The CDR3 consists of 8 residues. V dropped 0 bases and J dropped 15 bases, with 3 bases sitting between them. The germline CDR1 and CDR2 sequences are DFQATT and SNEGSKA (reference sequence). This CDR3 reads CSARDGFF. As DNA, the CDR3 is TGCAGTGCTAGAGATGGGTTCTTC.

V and J are TRBV5-4 and TRBJ1-1; 8 bases fit TRBD1. Per germline, CDR1 SGHNT and CDR2 YYREEE (reference sequence). Trimming removed 2 bases from V and 5 bases from J; junction bases left unmatched: 5. The CDR3 covers 14 residues. This CDR3 is CASSLADRGTEAFF. The CDR3 bases are TGTGCCAGCAGCTTAGCAGACAGGGGAACTGAAGCTTTCTTT.

CDR3 bases: TGCAGCGTTTGTCCTAGCGGGGTCTCCTACAATGAGCAGTTCTTC. This encodes CSVCPSGVSYNEQFF. This rearrangement joins TRBV29-1 to TRBJ2-1; 9 positions match TRBD2. CDR1 is SQVTM, CDR2 ANQGSEA, per germline. V shed 5 bases and J 0 bases; nucleotides not matched to a gene: 5. The CDR3 extends over 15 amino acids.

The CDR3 bases are TGTGCCAGCAGCTTACACCCACCGGGGACTCTGACAACTAATGAAAAACTGTTTTTT. It yields the protein CASSLHPPGTLTTNEKLFF. The genes are TRBV11-2 and TRBJ1-4; possible D gene TRBD1, 5 bases. V gave up 2 bases and J gave up 0 bases, with 19 bases separating them. In germline, CDR1 is SGHAT, CDR2 FQNNGV. The CDR3 extends over 19 amino acids.

In its sample, this clone was seen a few times. The chain carries TRBV5-1 and TRBJ2-3, with a weak D call TRBD2 (6 bases). CDR1 SGHRS and CDR2 YFSETQ come from the germline V gene. The CDR3 totals 14 residues. Deletions cut 2 bases from V and 4 bases from J, with 11 bases between. The CDR3 spells CASSFQGGADTQYF. The CDR3 DNA follows: TGCGCCAGCAGCTTCCAGGGAGGCGCAGATACGCAGTATTTT.

V is TRBV5-8 and J is TRBJ2-1, with 8 bases identical to TRBD2. The length of the CDR3 is 18 residues. Germline CDR1 and CDR2: SGHTS and YDEGEE. V shed 4 bases and J 4 bases; nucleotides not matched to a gene: 16. This CDR3 is CASSHWLITSGRYNEQFF. The CDR3 coding sequence is TGTGCCAGCAGCCATTGGCTTATTACTAGCGGAAGATACAATGAGCAGTTCTTC.

This rearrangement joins TRBV24-1 to TRBJ1-1; 8 nucleotides align to TRBD1. Trimming removed 3 bases from V and 1 base from J; junction bases left unmatched: 6. This CDR3 has 16 residues. Germline CDR1 KGHDR, CDR2 SFDVKD. In DNA, the CDR3 is TGTGCCACCAGTGATCCGGGACAGGATCGGAACACTGAAGCTTTCTTT. It translates to CATSDPGQDRNTEAFF.

This clone occurred once. Sequence at one end of the junction differs from germline and may be a read error. The chain uses TRBV11-3 and TRBJ2-2; 11 bases are a match to TRBD1. This CDR3 comprises 18 residues. From germline, CDR1 is SGHNT and CDR2 YENEEA. The CDR3 DNA sequence: TGTGCCAGCAGCCTAGAGAGTTCGGGGACAGGGGGCACCGGGGAGCTGTTTTTT. Amino acid sequence: CASSLESSGTGGTGELFF.

This clone was counted a single time. The chain recombines TRBV5-1 with TRBJ2-2; a weak D match, TRBD1 (7 bases). The germline CDR1 and CDR2 sequences are SGHRS and YFSETQ. The CDR3 extends over 15 amino acids. V was cut by 4 bases and J by 2 bases, with 12 bases left in between. The CDR3 nucleotides read TGCGCCAGCAGCGGAGGGACAGCTAACACCGGGGAGCTGTTTTTT. Encoded protein: CASSGGTANTGELFF.